What follows are 15 T cell receptor beta chains derived from one specimen sequenced in a study of blood T cells in healthy people across ages. Using a J-beta primer mix together with a sample-barcoded 5' primer, a second PCR was run for about 6 to 11 cycles. TCRdb ran MiXCR on the 5' RACE reads and lists one entry per CDR3 protein. In the table there are around 990,000 distinct CDR3 sequences, approximately 38% of which are singletons. Sample: blood. These TCRs come from a man aged 18-30 years in good health.

With regard to this clonotype: Germline is not matched at one junction end, which may reflect a read error. The chain combines TRBV5-4 with TRBJ1-1; D uncertain. This CDR3 spans 15 amino acids. Germline CDR1 is SGHNT and CDR2 is YYREEE (reference sequence). The CDR3 DNA is TGTGCCAGCAGCTTGGGGGCCCCTGGGAACACTGAGGCTTTCTTT. Translated, it gives CASSLGAPGNTEAFF.

This clonotype turned up a few times. The V call is TRBV2, the J call TRBJ1-2; no definite D call. The CDR3 is 15 amino acids. Germline V gene data show CDR1 as SNHLY and CDR2 as FYNNEI. Trimming left V 7 bases short and J 4 bases short, with 19 bases between. CDR3 sequence reads: CASTNLKPPGYGYTF. In DNA form, the CDR3 reads TGTGCCAGCACCAACCTTAAGCCCCCGGGCTATGGCTACACCTTC. Full variable domain (missing parts from reference TRBV2 and TRBJ1-2): EPEVTQTPSHQVTQMGQEVILRCVPISNHLYFYWYRQILGQKVEFLVSFYNNEISEKSEIFDDQFSVERPDGSNFTLKIRSTKLEDSAMYFCASTNLKPPGYGYTFGSGTRLTVV.

The rearrangement links TRBV29-1 to TRBJ1-1; D remains unclear. This CDR3 is 14 amino acids long. Trimming removed 6 bases from V and 5 bases from J, with 19 bases in between. CDR1 is SQVTM and CDR2 is ANQGSEA in the germline V gene. This chain's CDR3 is CSVSHTRGRTEAFF. As DNA, the CDR3 is TGCAGCGTCTCCCACACCCGAGGGCGGACTGAAGCTTTCTTT.

This clonotype has a single count. The gene calls are TRBV7-2 and TRBJ1-2; possibly TRBD1 for D (5 bases). Germline V lookup: CDR1 SGHTA, CDR2 FQGNSA. V was trimmed by 2 bases and J by 8 bases, leaving 15 bases between them. The CDR3 is 14 amino acids. CDR3 coding DNA: TGTGCCAGCAGCTTACTCGGGGGACCTGGGGGCTACACCTTC. Protein: CASSLLGGPGGYTF.

This clonotype was counted ten times or more. The rearrangement joins TRBV4-1 to TRBJ2-1, with 10 bases identical to TRBD2. CDR1 and CDR2 from the germline V gene are MGHRA and YSYEKL. After removal of 2 bases from V and 0 bases from J, the junction contained 4 bases not matched to a gene. CDR3 length: 17 residues. The CDR3 protein is CASSQPLAGRSYNEQFF. CDR3 in DNA: TGCGCCAGCAGCCAACCACTAGCGGGGCGCTCCTACAATGAGCAGTTCTTC.

This clonotype occurred a few times. The chain employs TRBV4-3 and TRBJ1-5; D is undetermined. Germline V lookup: CDR1 LGHNA, CDR2 YSLEER. V was trimmed by 3 bases and J by 5 bases, leaving 11 bases between them. The CDR3 totals 14 residues. The CDR3 coding sequence is TGCGCCAGCAGCCAGCGGTCCGGGCATCAGCCCCAGCATTTT. Translating gives CASSQRSGHQPQHF.

The chain carries TRBV7-9 and TRBJ2-2; TRBD1 might be the D (6 bases). Trimming removed 3 bases at V and 5 bases at J, with 13 bases between. The length of the CDR3 is 15 residues. Germline assignment: CDR1 SEHNR and CDR2 FQNEAQ (reference sequence). The CDR3 nucleotides are TGTGCCAGCAGCTTGAGCAAGGGGGTTACCGGGGAGCTGTTTTTT. This translates into CASSLSKGVTGELFF.

The chain couples TRBV11-2 to TRBJ1-2, with D unclear. This CDR3 is built from 13 residues. V was cut by 4 bases and J by 8 bases, with 14 bases left in between. Germline CDR1 reads SGHAT; CDR2 reads FQNNGV. The CDR3 reads CASSSSGFYGYTF. The CDR3 DNA reads as TGTGCCAGCAGCTCATCGGGGTTCTACGGCTACACCTTC.

This clonotype was counted only a few times. This chain joins TRBV10-3 and TRBJ2-7, with D perhaps matching TRBD1 (6 bases). CDR3 length: 13 amino acids. CDR1 and CDR2 from the germline V gene are ENHRY and SYGVKD. The V end was cut by 5 bases, the J end by 3 bases, with 11 bases between. The CDR3 bases are TGTGCCATCAGTCCGGACAGTAGCTACGAGCAGTACTTC. Residues: CAISPDSSYEQYF.

This chain uses TRBV20-1 with TRBJ2-3; D is ambiguous. The CDR3 length is 15 residues. The germline V gene encodes CDR1 DFQATT and CDR2 SNEGSKA (reference sequence). V was shortened by 0 bases and J by 0 bases, with 10 bases between the two germline ends. This CDR3 is CSARDGSASTDTQYF. The CDR3 DNA reads TGCAGTGCTAGAGATGGGTCGGCAAGCACAGATACGCAGTATTTT.

A few counts support this clonotype. V is TRBV29-1 and J is TRBJ2-1; TRBD2 matches at 14 bases. The CDR3 loop spans 14 amino acids. J lost 8 bases, V lost 6 bases, and 6 bases had no gene match. In germline, CDR1 is SQVTM, CDR2 ANQGSEA. The CDR3 nucleotides are TGCAGCGTGCTGACTAGCGGGGGGGTATATGAGCAGTTCTTC. Amino acid sequence: CSVLTSGGVYEQFF.

V usage is TRBV7-2 and J usage is TRBJ2-4; 8 bases line up with TRBD1. V was pared by 3 bases and J by 1 base, with 11 bases of the junction left unmatched. Germline V gene lookup returns CDR1 SGHTA and CDR2 FQGNSA. The length of the CDR3 is 18 residues. CDR3 sequence reads: CASSFPRQGILAKNIQYF. In nucleotides, the CDR3 is TGTGCCAGCAGCTTCCCTCGACAGGGGATTTTGGCCAAAAACATTCAGTACTTC.

This clonotype was observed at least ten times. The chain is built from TRBV20-1 and TRBJ1-1, with 10 bases lining up with TRBD1. CDR1 is DFQATT and CDR2 is SNEGSKA in the germline V gene (reference sequence). V lost 3 bases to trimming and J lost 4 bases; unmatched junction nucleotides: 11. The CDR3 runs 16 residues. Here the CDR3 DNA reads TGCAGTGCTAGTGGAGATGATAGGACAGGGGGCACTGAAGCTTTCTTT. Translated, it gives CSASGDDRTGGTEAFF.

V gene TRBV21-1 combines with J gene TRBJ1-1. TRBV21-1 represents a pseudogene. CDR3 length: 18 amino acids. The DNA for the CDR3 is TGTGCCAGCAGCCCCCGATATAGGGTCGTTGCCTTGAGGACTGAAGCTTTCTTT. This codes for CASSPRYRVVALRTEAFF.

CDR3 sequence reads: CASSRAGLKQYF. DNA of the CDR3: TGTGCCAGCAGCCGTGCGGGGTTGAAGCAGTACTTC. V gene TRBV7-2 combines with J gene TRBJ2-5; possibly TRBD2 for D (6 bases). Deletions cut 5 bases from V and 11 bases from J, with 15 bases between. This CDR3 spans 12 amino acids. The V gene's germline CDR1 is SGHTA and CDR2 FQGNSA.